The 20 T cell receptor beta chains given below trace back to one sample, sequenced in a study of blood T cell repertoires in COVID-19. Profiling relied on immunoSEQ multiplex PCR, and the TCRdb table lists in-frame clones only, not all of them. This table holds some 150,000 clones, roughly 88% found once. The sequencing sample was made of peripheral blood. The receptors stem from a woman between 50 and 59 years old in a cohort sampled during active or convalescent COVID-19.

The V gene is TRBV18, the J gene TRBJ2-3; 7 nucleotides match TRBD1. V dropped 4 bases and J dropped 2; count of bases not matched to a gene: 3. This CDR3 is built from 14 residues. CDR1 KGHSH and CDR2 LQKENI come from the germline V gene. The CDR3 DNA reads as TGTGCCAGCTCACTGGGACAGTTCACAGATACGCAGTATTTT. It translates to CASSLGQFTDTQYF. Supplemented by reference TRBV18 and TRBJ2-3, the full variable domain reads NAGVMQNPRHLVRRRGQEARLRCSPMKGHSHVYWYRQLPEEGLKFMVYLQKENIIDESGMPKERFSAEFPKEGPSILRIQQVVRGDSAAYFCASSLGQFTDTQYFGPGTRLTVL.

The DNA of the CDR3 is TGCGCCAGCAGCCAAGTCGGGACAGGGCGTGAAAAACTGTTTTTT. Translation: CASSQVGTGREKLFF. J is TRBJ1-4 and V is TRBV4-1; 9 nucleotides match TRBD1. After removal of 1 base from V and 7 bases from J, the junction contained 4 bases not matched to a gene. The germline V gene encodes CDR1 MGHRA and CDR2 YSYEKL. The CDR3 contains 15 residues.

The chain has TRBV7-9 and TRBJ2-4; no reliable D call. Trimming stripped 2 bases from V and 8 bases from J, with 10 bases between. The CDR3 covers 13 residues. The germline gives CDR1 SEHNR, CDR2 FQNEAQ (reference sequence). The CDR3 spells CASSLSGLDIQYF. In nucleotides, the CDR3 is TGTGCCAGCAGCTTATCCGGGTTGGACATTCAGTACTTC.

The rearrangement joins TRBV27 to TRBJ2-2; 9 bases align to TRBD2. This CDR3 spans 15 amino acids. The trim removed 1 base at V and 5 bases at J, leaving 2 bases unmatched. Germline values: CDR1 MNHEY, CDR2 SMNVEV (reference sequence). The DNA for the CDR3 is TGTGCCAGCAGTTTATTTGCGGGAGGGACCGGGGAGCTGTTTTTT. Its translation is CASSLFAGGTGELFF.

J is TRBJ2-5 and V is TRBV27; tentative D call: TRBD2 (5 bases). The CDR3 totals 14 residues. Germline values: CDR1 MNHEY, CDR2 SMNVEV (reference sequence). Trimming cost V 3 bases and J 4 bases, with 12 bases left between them. For the CDR3, the DNA is TGTGCCAGCAGTTTGACTAATGTCCCAGAGACCCAGTACTTC. It yields the protein CASSLTNVPETQYF.

CDR3 loop: CASSVANPGLAMDTQYF. CDR3 coding DNA: TGTGCCAGCAGCGTTGCCAACCCGGGACTAGCGATGGATACGCAGTATTTT. This rearrangement joins TRBV9 to TRBJ2-3, with TRBD2 matching 10 bases. From germline, CDR1 is SGDLS and CDR2 YYNGEE. CDR3 length: 17 residues. The V gene end was trimmed by 2 bases and the J gene end by 6 bases; junction bases not matched to a gene: 12.

The chain recombines TRBV30 with TRBJ1-1; D remains ambiguous. Looked up from germline, CDR1 is GTSNPN and CDR2 is SVGIG (reference sequence). Trimming took 3 bases from V and 1 from J, leaving 9 bases between them. This CDR3 spans 13 amino acids. The CDR3 spells CAWRVAQNTEAFF. Here the CDR3 DNA reads TGTGCCTGGAGGGTAGCCCAGAACACTGAAGCTTTCTTT. Variable domain in full (rest from reference TRBV30 and TRBJ1-1): SQTIHQWPATLVQPVGSPLSLECTVEGTSNPNLYWYRQAAGRGLQLLFYSVGIGQISSEVPQNLSASRPQDRQFILSSKKLLLSDSGFYLCAWRVAQNTEAFFGQGTRLTVV.

This clone was counted between two and nine times. The chain combines TRBV5-5 with TRBJ1-4; 7 nucleotides match TRBD1. This CDR3 spans 17 amino acids. Germline CDR1 reads SGHKS; CDR2 reads YYEKEE (reference sequence). With V trimmed by 0 bases and J by 8 bases, 13 bases remained unmatched. The CDR3 here is CASSLGTGAFLEEKLFF. CDR3 DNA sequence: TGTGCCAGCAGCTTGGGAACAGGGGCGTTTTTAGAAGAAAAACTGTTTTTT.

Points on this clone: Distinct nucleotide sequences in the sample also encode this CDR3. The chain has TRBV3-1 (or the pseudogene TRBV3-2) and TRBJ1-4; D unresolved. The V and J ends lost 1 base and 5 bases respectively, with 5 bases between them. This CDR3 region has 13 residues. Germline CDR1 is LGHDT and CDR2 is YNNKEL (reference sequence). Here the CDR3 DNA reads TGTGCCAGCAGCCAAGGGCCCAATGAAAAACTGTTTTTT. Amino acids: CASSQGPNEKLFF.

The chain couples TRBV6-1 to TRBJ1-4; D gene unclear. Trimming stripped 4 bases from V and 8 bases from J, with 20 bases between. Germline V gene data show CDR1 as MNHNS and CDR2 as SASEGT. The CDR3 sequence is 16 residues long. As DNA, the CDR3 is TGTGCCAGCAGTGTTATGGGCTGGACCGGGAGGGAAAAACTGTTTTTT. It encodes CASSVMGWTGREKLFF.

The chain recombines TRBV5-5 with TRBJ2-3, with TRBD2 identical over 8 bases. The CDR3 consists of 16 residues. The junction had 4 bases not matched to a gene; V was cut back by 0 bases and J by 1 base. Germline V CDR1 and CDR2: SGHKS, YYEKEE (reference sequence). The CDR3 reads CASSLDLAGRTDTQYF. In nucleotides, the CDR3 is TGTGCCAGCAGCTTGGACCTAGCGGGCCGCACAGATACGCAGTATTTT. The full variable domain, its missing parts supplied by reference TRBV5-5 and TRBJ2-3, is DAGVTQSPTHLIKTRGQQVTLRCSPISGHKSVSWYQQVLGQGPQFIFQYYEKEERGRGNFPDRFSARQFPNYSSELNVNALLLGDSALYLCASSLDLAGRTDTQYFGPGTRLTVL.

The gene calls are TRBV5-1 and TRBJ1-5; 11 bases align to TRBD1. Germline V lookup: CDR1 SGHRS, CDR2 YFSETQ. V was clipped by 7 bases and J by 6 bases; unmatched bases: 6. This CDR3 is built from 14 residues. CDR3 protein: CASGTGGEGQPQHF. The DNA of the CDR3 is TGCGCCAGCGGGACAGGGGGAGAAGGTCAGCCCCAGCATTTT. The whole variable domain, filled in from reference TRBV5-1 and TRBJ1-5, reads KAGVTQTPRYLIKTRGQQVTLSCSPISGHRSVSWYQQTPGQGLQFLFEYFSETQRNKGNFPGRFSGRQFSNSRSEMNVSTLELGDSALYLCASGTGGEGQPQHFGDGTRLSIL.

A few counts support this clone. J is TRBJ2-7 and V is TRBV18, with D possibly TRBD1 on 7 matching bases. In germline, CDR1 is KGHSH, CDR2 LQKENI. Trimming shortened V by 3 bases and J by 4 bases, and 22 bases separated the two germline ends. The CDR3 consists of 17 residues. CDR3 bases: TGTGCCAGCTCACCGACAGGGACTCAAACTAAAAATTACGAGCAGTACTTC. Translated, it gives CASSPTGTQTKNYEQYF.

This chain uses TRBV19 with TRBJ2-6, with a weak D call TRBD1 (6 bases). The germline CDR1 and CDR2 sequences are LNHDA and SQIVND (reference sequence). The length of the CDR3 is 16 residues. V gave up 6 bases and J gave up 1 base, with 13 bases separating them. CDR3 sequence (DNA): TGTGCCAGTAGACCGTGGGACAATTCTGGGGCCAACGTCCTGACTTTC. Protein sequence: CASRPWDNSGANVLTF.

This chain links TRBV9 with TRBJ1-2; 8 bases fit TRBD1. Trimming cost V 0 bases and J 6 bases; bases outside gene matches: 13. Germline lookup yields CDR1 SGDLS and CDR2 YYNGEE. The CDR3 spans 17 residues. The CDR3 is CASSVANQGARYHGYTF. Written as DNA, the CDR3 is TGTGCCAGCAGCGTAGCAAACCAGGGGGCTCGGTACCATGGCTACACCTTC. Full variable domain (missing parts from reference TRBV9 and TRBJ1-2): DSGVTQTPKHLITATGQRVTLRCSPRSGDLSVYWYQQSLDQGLQFLIQYYNGEERAKGNILERFSAQQFPDLHSELNLSSLELGDSALYFCASSVANQGARYHGYTFGSGTRLTVV.

The V and J genes are TRBV11-2 and TRBJ1-2; TRBD1 aligns across 8 bases. The CDR3 consists of 14 residues. Trimming at V came to 3 bases and at J to 4 bases, leaving 4 bases not matched to a gene. Germline V CDR1 and CDR2: SGHAT, FQNNGV. CDR3 in amino acids: CASSFNRGGYGYTF. The CDR3 bases are TGTGCCAGCAGCTTTAACAGGGGGGGCTATGGCTACACCTTC.

The chain is built from TRBV7-6 and TRBJ2-3, with 11 bases that match TRBD2. The length of the CDR3 is 18 residues. V trimming: 3 bases; J trimming: 4 bases; junction bases outside the gene matches: 12. Germline V gene lookup returns CDR1 SGHVS and CDR2 FNYEAQ. The CDR3 sequence: CASSFGSGGADSADTQYF. CDR3 coding DNA: TGTGCCAGCAGCTTTGGTAGCGGGGGGGCCGATAGCGCAGATACGCAGTATTTT.

This clone was counted a single time. The gene calls are TRBV15 and TRBJ2-5; perhaps TRBD1 as D (6 bases). Germline CDR1 and CDR2: LNHNV and YYDKDF (reference sequence). The germline V and J ends were trimmed by 5 bases and 6 bases, with 19 bases remaining between them. There are 15 residues in the CDR3. Written as DNA, the CDR3 is TGTGCCACCAGCTCGAAGAACAGGGATTCGAAGACCCAGTACTTC. Translating it yields CATSSKNRDSKTQYF.

The gene calls are TRBV7-6 and TRBJ2-7; D not resolved. Trimming shortened V by 3 bases and J by 5 bases, and 5 bases separated the two germline ends. The CDR3 spans 11 residues. Germline loops: CDR1 SGHVS, CDR2 FNYEAQ. The CDR3 loop reads CASSFGDEQYF. The DNA for the CDR3 is TGTGCCAGCAGCTTCGGAGACGAGCAGTACTTC.

V and J are TRBV5-1 and TRBJ1-3; D gene unclear. The CDR3 totals 16 residues. V shed 0 bases and J shed 0 bases, with 10 bases lying between them. Germline CDR1 is SGHRS and CDR2 is YFSETQ. The CDR3 DNA reads TGCGCCAGCAGCTTGGTTGCGGGAAGCTCTGGAAACACCATATATTTT. Translation gives CASSLVAGSSGNTIYF.